This T cell receptor (beta chain) stems from a study of beta chain features in type 1 diabetes. Concerning this clone: Its antigen is still unknown. One end of the junction varies from germline; a read error may be responsible. Other DNA variants within this sample encode the same CDR3.

As every portion of the isolated RNA was reverse transcribed, the sequencing read expressed TCRB transcripts. The method was immunoSEQ multiplex PCR; TCRdb's version includes in-frame clones alone and lacks a portion of them. The sample holds about 180,000 clones, 6.5% to 8.5% seen once. Every participating donor gave one draw, a heparinised blood sample averaging around 100 mL. All sorted populations exceeded 95% purity. The study, taken as a whole, reports: Type 1 diabetes patients showed a moderate but significant shortening of TCRB CDR3s in all four CD4+ subsets. More deletions and fewer insertions at VDJ junctions were found in patients with type 1 diabetes. Any HLA-type effect on TCRB rearrangement remained unresolved here.

Germline CDR1 MDHEN, CDR2 SYDVKM. CDR3 length: 16 residues. The chain recombines TRBV28 with TRBJ2-2; the match to TRBD2 covers 9 bases. Specimen: central memory CD4+ T cells from blood. The TCR was taken from a man aged 18 to 30 with type 1 diabetes. The CDR3 loop reads CASSPAGGSNTGELFF. Here the CDR3 DNA reads TGTGCCAGCAGCCCAGCGGGAGGATCGAACACCGGAGAGCTGTTTTTT.